This T cell receptor beta chain was captured by sequencing in a study of naive and memory T cell subsets. The beta constant-region primer was an equimolar mix of two oligonucleotides covering TRBC1 and TRBC2. Ligated cDNA was amplified by four rounds of PCR with nested alpha and beta constant-region primers and SP2. TCRdb passed the UMI-ligation and nested PCR reads through MiXCR, listing each CDR3 protein once. The sample has 30,000 to 40,000 distinct CDR3 sequences; around 18% are singletons. Study-wide results and limits: Diversity fell and Gini index rose from naive through CM, EM, EMRA. Over 95% of naive TCR sequences appeared only once, unlike memory subsets.

The CDR3 runs 14 residues. The J segment lost 5 bases and the V segment lost 9 bases, leaving 9 bases of the junction unmatched. Germline V gene lookup returns CDR1 LGHNT and CDR2 FRNRAP. This clonotype was seen many times. As yet, its antigen is unknown. Sequencing used effector memory CD4+ T cells from blood. As to subset: effector memory, CD45RA- CD27-. This chain links TRBV12-5 with TRBJ1-1; TRBD1 aligns across 10 bases. This sequence originates from a human donor in good health. CDR3 nucleotides: TGTGCTAGCATGACGACAGGGGGCTTTACTGAAGCTTTCTTT. Translation: CASMTTGGFTEAFF.